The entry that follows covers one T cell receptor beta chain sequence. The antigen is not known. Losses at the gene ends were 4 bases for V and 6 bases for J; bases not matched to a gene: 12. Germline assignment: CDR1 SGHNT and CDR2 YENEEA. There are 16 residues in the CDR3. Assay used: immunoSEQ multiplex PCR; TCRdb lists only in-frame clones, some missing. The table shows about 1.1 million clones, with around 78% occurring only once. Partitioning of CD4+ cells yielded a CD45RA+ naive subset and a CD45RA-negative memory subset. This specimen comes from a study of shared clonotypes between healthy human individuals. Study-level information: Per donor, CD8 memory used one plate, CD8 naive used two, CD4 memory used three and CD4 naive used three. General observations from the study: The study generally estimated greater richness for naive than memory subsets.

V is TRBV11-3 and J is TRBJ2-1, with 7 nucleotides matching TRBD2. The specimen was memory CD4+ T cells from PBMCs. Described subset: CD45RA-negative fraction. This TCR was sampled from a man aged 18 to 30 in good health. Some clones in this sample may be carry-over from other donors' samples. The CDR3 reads CASSSQAGGSPNEQFF. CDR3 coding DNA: TGTGCCAGCAGCTCCCAAGCCGGCGGGAGTCCCAATGAGCAGTTCTTC.